This entry lists 29 T cell receptor beta chains sequenced from one sample in a study of blood T cell repertoires in COVID-19. Profiling relied on immunoSEQ multiplex PCR, and the TCRdb table lists in-frame clones only, not all of them. The data contain approximately 110,000 clones, more than 75% of them singletons. The source material was peripheral blood. These receptors came from a woman between 40 and 50 years old with acute or convalescent COVID-19.

With regard to this clone: This CDR3 is also generated by other DNA sequences in the sample. This CDR3 is CASSYGQGGYGYTF. The CDR3 nucleotides read TGTGCCAGCAGCTATGGACAGGGTGGCTATGGCTACACCTTC. The chain combines TRBV7-9 with TRBJ1-2; 8 nucleotides match TRBD1. V trimming: 4 bases; J trimming: 4 bases; junction bases outside the gene matches: 5. Germline V lookup: CDR1 SEHNR, CDR2 FQNEAQ (reference sequence). This CDR3 comprises 14 residues.

The V call is TRBV12-3 or TRBV12-4, the J call TRBJ2-7; D perhaps matches TRBD2 (5 bases). V was shortened by 5 bases and J by 3 bases, with 11 bases between the two germline ends. The CDR3 extends over 13 amino acids. The CDR3 DNA sequence: TGTGCCAGCAGTAGAGACGGGAACTACGAGCAGTACTTC. Its protein product is CASSRDGNYEQYF.

The chain couples TRBV6-2 or TRBV6-3 to TRBJ2-7; 7 bases agree with TRBD2. CDR1 and CDR2 from the germline V gene are MNHEY and SVGEGT. The V gene end was trimmed by 5 bases and the J gene end by 2 bases; junction bases not matched to a gene: 9. The CDR3 has 15 amino acids. CDR3 sequence reads: CASSVRGDPAYEQYF. The CDR3 bases are TGTGCCAGCAGTGTACGGGGGGACCCCGCCTACGAGCAGTACTTC.

The chain links TRBV3-1 (or the pseudogene TRBV3-2) to TRBJ1-6, with 7 bases matching TRBD1. The CDR3 loop spans 17 amino acids. Germline CDR1 is LGHDT and CDR2 is YNNKEL (reference sequence). With V trimmed by 1 base and J by 3 bases, 6 bases remained unmatched. CDR3 bases: TGTGCCAGCAGCCAAGCGGCAGGGGGTTTCTATAATTCACCCCTCCACTTT. Protein product: CASSQAAGGFYNSPLHF.

The chain employs TRBV12-3 or TRBV12-4 and TRBJ1-1, with a tentative D call TRBD1 (6 bases). V lost 6 bases and J lost 3, with 11 bases in between. CDR3 length: 13 residues. CDR3 sequence: CASSGQFHTEAFF. DNA of the CDR3: TGTGCCAGCAGCGGACAGTTCCACACTGAAGCTTTCTTT.

The V and J genes are TRBV5-3 and TRBJ1-2; D unresolved. TRBV5-3 is known as an ORF, though its function is uncertain. This CDR3 is built from 12 residues. V was clipped by 2 bases and J by 6 bases, with 8 bases between them. The CDR3 loop reads CARSFPRDGYTF. CDR3 DNA: TGTGCCAGAAGCTTCCCGAGGGATGGCTACACCTTC.

The chain links TRBV6-5 to TRBJ1-2; 7 nucleotides match TRBD1. J was trimmed by 3 bases and V by 6 bases; bases with no gene match: 4. The germline CDR1 and CDR2 sequences are MNHEY and SVGAGI. The CDR3 extends over 13 amino acids. The CDR3 is CASRRDRDYGYTF. The CDR3, as DNA: TGTGCCAGCAGGAGAGACAGGGACTATGGCTACACCTTC.

This clone was found a few times. This chain joins TRBV6-5 and TRBJ2-7, with a tentative D call TRBD1 (6 bases). Per the germline V gene, CDR1 is MNHEY and CDR2 is SVGAGI. The CDR3 is 14 amino acids. V shed 5 bases and J shed 2 bases, with 13 bases lying between them. As DNA, the CDR3 is TGTGCCAGCAGTCCGAACAGGGAACCCTACGAGCAGTACTTC. It is translated as CASSPNREPYEQYF.

The V and J genes are TRBV30 and TRBJ2-5; 10 nucleotides align to TRBD1. The CDR3 spans 15 residues. Germline trimming cut 0 bases from V and 4 bases from J; bases unmatched to any gene: 5. Looked up from germline, CDR1 is GTSNPN and CDR2 is SVGIG (reference sequence). The CDR3 coding sequence is TGTGCCTGGAGTGTAAGACGGACAGGGGGAGAGACCCAGTACTTC. Translating gives CAWSVRRTGGETQYF.

The V gene is TRBV5-3, the J gene TRBJ1-5, with 8 bases matching TRBD1. TRBV5-3 is an ORF; its function is uncertain. V was pared by 4 bases and J by 4 bases, with 22 bases of the junction left unmatched. This CDR3 is 20 amino acids long. CDR3 coding DNA: TGTGCCAGAAGCCTACAGGGGGGAGTTTACGGGCGTCTCATAAATCAGCCCCAGCATTTT. Its translation is CARSLQGGVYGRLINQPQHF.

The V call is TRBV12-3 or TRBV12-4, the J call TRBJ2-2, with D unresolved. V lost 2 bases and J 6 bases, leaving 7 bases between the germline ends. The CDR3 totals 13 residues. Written as DNA, the CDR3 is TGTGCCAGCAGTTTAAGAGGTTCCGGGGAGCTGTTTTTT. This sequence encodes CASSLRGSGELFF.

The chain joins TRBV5-5 to TRBJ1-2; TRBD1 matches 7 bases. There are 15 residues in the CDR3. Germline V CDR1 and CDR2: SGHKS, YYEKEE (reference sequence). J lost 1 base, V lost 3 bases, and 6 bases had no gene match. CDR3 DNA: TGTGCCAGCAGCTCCACGCGGGACAGTAACTATGGCTACACCTTC. Its translation: CASSSTRDSNYGYTF.

For the CDR3, the DNA is TGTGCCAGCAGTTACGGTCTAGCGGGTTACACAGATACGCAGTATTTT. Its protein is CASSYGLAGYTDTQYF. The chain uses TRBV6-5 and TRBJ2-3; TRBD2 matches at 8 bases. The J segment lost 2 bases and the V segment lost 2 bases, leaving 6 bases of the junction unmatched. The length of the CDR3 is 16 residues. CDR1 is MNHEY and CDR2 is SVGAGI in the germline V gene.

The gene calls are TRBV5-4 and TRBJ2-1, with 10 bases that match TRBD2. V shed 1 base and J 10 bases; nucleotides not matched to a gene: 5. This CDR3 is 14 amino acids long. The germline V gene encodes CDR1 SGHNT and CDR2 YYREEE (reference sequence). The CDR3 nucleotides are TGTGCCAGCAGCTTGAGCGGGGGGGTATACGAGCAGTTCTTC. This gives the protein CASSLSGGVYEQFF.

V gene TRBV24-1 combines with J gene TRBJ1-2, with a possible D match to TRBD1 (6 bases). Trimming shortened V by 4 bases and J by 6 bases, and 8 bases separated the two germline ends. CDR3 size: 12 residues. Germline V gives CDR1 KGHDR, CDR2 SFDVKD. This chain's CDR3 is CATSDPGDGYTF. As DNA, the CDR3 is TGTGCCACCAGTGACCCAGGGGATGGCTACACCTTC.

The chain couples TRBV15 to TRBJ1-2, with unresolved D. Trimming removed 0 bases from V and 6 bases from J, with 11 bases in between. This CDR3 is 14 amino acids long. Germline-derived CDR1 and CDR2 are LNHNV and YYDKDF (reference sequence). The CDR3 loop is CATSREDGKNGYTF. The CDR3 DNA follows: TGTGCCACCAGCAGAGAGGACGGGAAAAATGGCTACACCTTC.

The chain recombines TRBV7-6 with TRBJ1-3; 10 nucleotides line up with TRBD1. V gave up 5 bases and J gave up 2 bases; unmatched junction bases: 9. CDR1 and CDR2 from the germline V gene are SGHVS and FNYEAQ. The CDR3 is 17 residues long. This CDR3 reads CASSRTPGQGTGNTIYF. CDR3 nucleotides: TGTGCCAGCAGCAGAACACCGGGACAGGGGACTGGAAACACCATATATTTT.

This sequence joins TRBV3-1 (or the pseudogene TRBV3-2) and TRBJ2-3; 8 bases are a match to TRBD2. There are 17 residues in the CDR3. V dropped 0 bases and J dropped 7; count of bases not matched to a gene: 12. In germline, CDR1 is LGHDT, CDR2 YNNKEL (reference sequence). The CDR3 DNA reads as TGTGCCAGCAGCCAAGAGTACCGGGGGGGGCGCGGGAATACGCAGTATTTT. It encodes CASSQEYRGGRGNTQYF.

The chain carries TRBV24-1 and TRBJ2-3; 7 bases are shared with TRBD1. The germline gives CDR1 KGHDR, CDR2 SFDVKD. This CDR3 region has 15 residues. V trimming: 4 bases; J trimming: 7 bases; junction bases outside the gene matches: 10. The CDR3 bases are TGTGCCACCAGTGACCCCGGGACAGCGACAAATACGCAGTATTTT. This sequence encodes CATSDPGTATNTQYF.

The chain combines TRBV5-1 with TRBJ2-3, with D maybe TRBD1 (5 bases). Germline values: CDR1 SGHRS, CDR2 YFSETQ. The V end lost 1 base, the J end lost 4 bases, and 7 bases lay between the germline ends. The CDR3 is made up of 13 amino acids. CDR3 region: CASSLLGADTQYF. In DNA form, the CDR3 reads TGCGCCAGCAGCTTGTTAGGGGCAGATACGCAGTATTTT.

This sequence joins TRBV12-3 or TRBV12-4 and TRBJ1-5, with D uncertain. The CDR3 loop spans 12 amino acids. V lost 1 base and J lost 9, with 7 bases in between. CDR3 residues: CASSLGYWPQHF. DNA for the CDR3: TGTGCCAGCAGTTTAGGTTACTGGCCCCAGCATTTT.

The chain recombines TRBV11-2 with TRBJ1-4; no firm D call. Per germline, CDR1 SGHAT and CDR2 FQNNGV. V was trimmed by 3 bases and J by 5 bases, leaving 13 bases between them. CDR3 size: 15 residues. CDR3 sequence (DNA): TGTGCCAGCAGCTTTTCCTCGGGTTTCAATGAAAAACTGTTTTTT. Its protein product is CASSFSSGFNEKLFF. Supplemented by reference TRBV11-2 and TRBJ1-4, the full variable domain reads EAGVAQSPRYKIIEKRQSVAFWCNPISGHATLYWYQQILGQGPKLLIQFQNNGVVDDSQLPKDRFSAERLKGVDSTLKIQPAKLEDSAVYLCASSFSSGFNEKLFFGSGTQLSVL.

The chain links TRBV19 to TRBJ2-7; D ambiguous. The V and J ends lost 2 bases and 0 bases respectively, with 5 bases between them. The CDR3 contains 13 residues. Germline V CDR1 and CDR2: LNHDA, SQIVND (reference sequence). In DNA, the CDR3 is TGTGCCAGTAGTATACCTAACTCCTACGAGCAGTACTTC. This gives the protein CASSIPNSYEQYF.

V usage is TRBV4-1 and J usage is TRBJ2-1, with TRBD2 identical over 7 bases. The germline V gene encodes CDR1 MGHRA and CDR2 YSYEKL. The ends lost 4 bases at V and 6 bases at J; junction bases unmatched: 6. The CDR3 is 14 amino acids. The CDR3 here is CASSLGLVSNEQFF. The CDR3 DNA sequence: TGCGCCAGCAGCCTCGGACTAGTATCCAATGAGCAGTTCTTC.

The chain links TRBV7-9 to TRBJ2-1; D possibly corresponds to TRBD1 (5 bases). In germline, CDR1 is SEHNR, CDR2 FQNEAQ (reference sequence). V was shortened by 2 bases and J by 2 bases, with 16 bases between the two germline ends. This CDR3 region has 17 residues. In DNA, the CDR3 is TGTGCCAGCAGCTTAAGGGGCCGCGCAGAGACCTACAATGAGCAGTTCTTC. Translation gives CASSLRGRAETYNEQFF.

The genes are TRBV19 and TRBJ1-3; D is possibly TRBD1 (5 bases). Germline values: CDR1 LNHDA, CDR2 SQIVND (reference sequence). The CDR3 has 14 amino acids. V lost 5 bases and J lost 4, with 12 bases in between. DNA of the CDR3: TGTGCCAGTAGTGATCAGGGATCCGGAAACACCATATATTTT. Its translation is CASSDQGSGNTIYF.

The rearrangement joins TRBV6-1 to TRBJ1-5; TRBD1 might be the D (5 bases). The CDR3 is 14 residues long. CDR1 is MNHNS and CDR2 is SASEGT in the germline V gene. The V end was cut by 1 base, the J end by 3 bases, with 7 bases between. CDR3 residues: CASSEGQINQPQHF. The CDR3 nucleotides read TGTGCCAGCAGTGAAGGACAGATCAATCAGCCCCAGCATTTT.

This clone was recorded only once. The rearrangement links TRBV5-1 to TRBJ1-6; 10 positions match TRBD1. This CDR3 has 17 residues. Trimming cost V 0 bases and J 8 bases; bases outside gene matches: 8. Germline values: CDR1 SGHRS, CDR2 YFSETQ. Here the CDR3 reads CASSLVVSGTGDSPLHF. For the CDR3, the DNA is TGCGCCAGCAGCTTGGTGGTATCCGGGACAGGGGATTCACCCCTCCACTTT.

The rearrangement links TRBV6-6 to TRBJ2-5; 8 nucleotides line up with TRBD2. The ends lost 8 bases at V and 4 bases at J; junction bases unmatched: 9. CDR1 and CDR2 from the germline V gene are MNHNY and SVGAGI (reference sequence). The CDR3 sequence is 14 residues long. The CDR3 loop is CASGLRGGGETQYF. CDR3 in DNA: TGTGCCAGCGGCCTTCGGGGGGGAGGAGAGACCCAGTACTTC.